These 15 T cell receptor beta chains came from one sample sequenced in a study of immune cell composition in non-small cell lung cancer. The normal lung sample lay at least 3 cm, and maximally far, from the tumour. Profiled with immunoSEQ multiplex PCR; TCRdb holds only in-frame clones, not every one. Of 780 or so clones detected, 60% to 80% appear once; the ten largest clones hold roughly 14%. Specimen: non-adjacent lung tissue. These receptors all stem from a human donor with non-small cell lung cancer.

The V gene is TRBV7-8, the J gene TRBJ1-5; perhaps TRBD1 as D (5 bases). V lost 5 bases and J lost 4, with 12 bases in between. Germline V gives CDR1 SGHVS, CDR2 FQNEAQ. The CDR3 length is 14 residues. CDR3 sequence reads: CASSEGGANQPQHF. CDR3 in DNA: TGTGCCAGCAGCGAGGGAGGGGCAAATCAGCCCCAGCATTTT.

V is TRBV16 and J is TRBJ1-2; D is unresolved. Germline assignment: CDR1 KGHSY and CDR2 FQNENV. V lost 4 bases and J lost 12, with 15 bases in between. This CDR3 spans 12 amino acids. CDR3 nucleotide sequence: TGTGCCAGCAGCCCTTCCTTTACAGAAAACACCTTC. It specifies CASSPSFTENTF.

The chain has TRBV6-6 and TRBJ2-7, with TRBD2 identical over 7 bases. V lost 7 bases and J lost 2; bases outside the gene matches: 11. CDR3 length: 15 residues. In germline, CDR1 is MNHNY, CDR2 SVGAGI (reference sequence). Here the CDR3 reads CASTLGGGPTYEQYF. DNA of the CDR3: TGTGCCAGCACCCTCGGCGGGGGACCAACCTACGAGCAGTACTTC.

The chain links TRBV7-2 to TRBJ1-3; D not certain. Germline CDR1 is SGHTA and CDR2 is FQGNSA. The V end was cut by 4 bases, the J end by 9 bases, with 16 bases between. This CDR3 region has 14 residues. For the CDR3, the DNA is TGTGCCAGCAGCTCCGGTCCCAACCCATCCACCATATATTTT. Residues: CASSSGPNPSTIYF.

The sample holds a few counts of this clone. In DNA form, the CDR3 reads TGTGCCAGTAGTATAAGTGTCAGAGAAGCTTTCTTT. Encoded protein: CASSISVREAFF. The chain is built from TRBV19 and TRBJ1-1; unclear D gene. This CDR3 is 12 amino acids long. Germline assignment: CDR1 LNHDA and CDR2 SQIVND (reference sequence). V was cut by 2 bases and J by 8 bases, with 9 bases left in between.

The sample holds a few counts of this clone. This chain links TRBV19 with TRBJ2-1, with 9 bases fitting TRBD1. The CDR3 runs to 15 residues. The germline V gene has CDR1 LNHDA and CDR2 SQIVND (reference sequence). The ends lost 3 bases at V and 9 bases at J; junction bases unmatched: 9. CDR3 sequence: CASSIGTGPGGEQFF. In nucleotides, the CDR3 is TGTGCCAGTAGTATCGGGACAGGGCCGGGAGGTGAGCAGTTCTTC.

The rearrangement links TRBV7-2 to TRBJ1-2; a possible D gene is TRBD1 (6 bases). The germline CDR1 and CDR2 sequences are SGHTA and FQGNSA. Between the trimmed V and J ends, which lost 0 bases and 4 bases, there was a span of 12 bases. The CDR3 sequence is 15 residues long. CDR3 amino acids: CASSLAGADSYGYTF. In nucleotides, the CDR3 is TGTGCCAGCAGCTTAGCAGGGGCGGACAGCTATGGCTACACCTTC.

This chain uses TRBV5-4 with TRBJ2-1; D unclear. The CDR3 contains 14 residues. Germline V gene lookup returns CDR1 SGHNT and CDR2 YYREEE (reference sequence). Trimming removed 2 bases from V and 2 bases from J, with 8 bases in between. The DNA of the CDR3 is TGTGCCAGCAGCTTTGACCTCGCCTACAATGAGCAGTTCTTC. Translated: CASSFDLAYNEQFF.

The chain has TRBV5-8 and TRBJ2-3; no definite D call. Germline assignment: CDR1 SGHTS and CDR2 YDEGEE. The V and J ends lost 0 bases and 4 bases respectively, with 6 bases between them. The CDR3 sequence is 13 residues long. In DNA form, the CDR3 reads TGTGCCAGCAGCTTGGGAGCCGCAGATACGCAGTATTTT. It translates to CASSLGAADTQYF. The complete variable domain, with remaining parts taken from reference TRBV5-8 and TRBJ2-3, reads EAGVTQSPTHLIKTRGQQATLRCSPISGHTSVYWYQQALGLGLQFLLWYDEGEERNRGNFPPRFSGRQFPNYSSELNVNALELEDSALYLCASSLGAADTQYFGPGTRLTVL.

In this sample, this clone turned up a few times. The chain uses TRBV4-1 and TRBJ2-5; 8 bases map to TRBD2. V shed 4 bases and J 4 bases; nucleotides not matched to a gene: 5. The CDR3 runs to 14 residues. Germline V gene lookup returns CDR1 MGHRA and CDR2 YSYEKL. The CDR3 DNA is TGCGCCAGCAGCCGCGCGGGGGGCGGAGAGACCCAGTACTTC. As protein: CASSRAGGGETQYF.

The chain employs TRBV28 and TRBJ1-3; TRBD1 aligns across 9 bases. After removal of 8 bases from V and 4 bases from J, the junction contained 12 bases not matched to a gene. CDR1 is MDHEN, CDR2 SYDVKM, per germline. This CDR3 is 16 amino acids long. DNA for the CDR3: TGTGCCAGCGAACCTCCGGGACAGGGTCGCGGAAACACCATATATTTT. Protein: CASEPPGQGRGNTIYF. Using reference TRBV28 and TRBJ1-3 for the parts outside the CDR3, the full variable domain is DVKVTQSSRYLVKRTGEKVFLECVQDMDHENMFWYRQDPGLGLRLIYFSYDVKMKEKGDIPEGYSVSREKKERFSLILESASTNQTSMYLCASEPPGQGRGNTIYFGEGSWLTVV.

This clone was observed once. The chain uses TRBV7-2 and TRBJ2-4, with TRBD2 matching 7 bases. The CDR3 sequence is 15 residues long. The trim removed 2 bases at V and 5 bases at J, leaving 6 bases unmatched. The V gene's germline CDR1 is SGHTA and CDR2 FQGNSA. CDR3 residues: CASSLWASGQNIQYF. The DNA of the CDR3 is TGTGCCAGCAGCTTATGGGCTAGCGGACAAAACATTCAGTACTTC.

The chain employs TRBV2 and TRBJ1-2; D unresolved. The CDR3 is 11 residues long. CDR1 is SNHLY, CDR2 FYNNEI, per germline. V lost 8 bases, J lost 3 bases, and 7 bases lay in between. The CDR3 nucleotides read TGTGCCAGCGGGGAGTACTATGGCTACACCTTC. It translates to CASGEYYGYTF.

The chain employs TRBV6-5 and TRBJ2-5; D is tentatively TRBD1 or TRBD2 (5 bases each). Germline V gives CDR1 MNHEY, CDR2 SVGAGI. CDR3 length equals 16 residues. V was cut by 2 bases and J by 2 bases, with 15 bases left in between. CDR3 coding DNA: TGTGCCAGCAGTTACGCCGGGGCCGGACTGCAAGAGACCCAGTACTTC. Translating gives CASSYAGAGLQETQYF.

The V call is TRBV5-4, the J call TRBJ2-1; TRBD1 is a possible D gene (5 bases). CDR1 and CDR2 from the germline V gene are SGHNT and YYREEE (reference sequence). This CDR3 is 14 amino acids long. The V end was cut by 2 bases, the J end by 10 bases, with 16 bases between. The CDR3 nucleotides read TGTGCCAGCAGCTTTGCCTTTGGGGCTAGGGAGCAGTTCTTC. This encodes CASSFAFGAREQFF. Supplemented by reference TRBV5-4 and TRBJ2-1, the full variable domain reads ETGVTQSPTHLIKTRGQQVTLRCSSQSGHNTVSWYQQALGQGPQFIFQYYREEENGRGNFPPRFSGLQFPNYSSELNVNALELDDSALYLCASSFAFGAREQFFGPGTRLTVL.